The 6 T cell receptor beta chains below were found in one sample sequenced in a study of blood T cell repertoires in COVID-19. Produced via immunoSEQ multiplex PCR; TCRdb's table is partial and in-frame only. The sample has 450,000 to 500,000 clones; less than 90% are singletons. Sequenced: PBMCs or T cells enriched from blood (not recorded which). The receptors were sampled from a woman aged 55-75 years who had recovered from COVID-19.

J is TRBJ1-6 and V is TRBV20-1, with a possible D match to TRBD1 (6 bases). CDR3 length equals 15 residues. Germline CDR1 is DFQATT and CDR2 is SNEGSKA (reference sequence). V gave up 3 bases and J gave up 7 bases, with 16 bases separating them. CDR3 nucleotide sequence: TGCAGTGCTAGTTCAACAGGGTCTGGAAATTCACCCCTCCACTTT. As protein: CSASSTGSGNSPLHF.

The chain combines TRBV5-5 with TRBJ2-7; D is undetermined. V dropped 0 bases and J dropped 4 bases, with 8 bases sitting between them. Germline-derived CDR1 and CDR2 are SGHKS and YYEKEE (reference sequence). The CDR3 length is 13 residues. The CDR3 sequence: CASSLAPGYEQYV. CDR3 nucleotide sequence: TGTGCCAGCAGCTTGGCCCCGGGTTACGAGCAGTACGTC.

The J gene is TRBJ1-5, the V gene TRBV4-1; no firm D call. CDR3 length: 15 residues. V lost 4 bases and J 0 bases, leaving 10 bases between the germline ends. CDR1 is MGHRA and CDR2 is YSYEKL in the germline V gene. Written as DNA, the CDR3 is TGCGCCAGCAGCCTCGAACAGATTAGCAATCAGCCCCAGCATTTT. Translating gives CASSLEQISNQPQHF.

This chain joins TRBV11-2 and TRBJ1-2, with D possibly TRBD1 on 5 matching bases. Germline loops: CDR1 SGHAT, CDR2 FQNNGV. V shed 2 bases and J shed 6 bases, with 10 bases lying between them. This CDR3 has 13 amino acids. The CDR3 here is CASSLHDRDGYTF. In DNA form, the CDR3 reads TGTGCCAGCAGCTTACACGACAGAGATGGCTACACCTTC.

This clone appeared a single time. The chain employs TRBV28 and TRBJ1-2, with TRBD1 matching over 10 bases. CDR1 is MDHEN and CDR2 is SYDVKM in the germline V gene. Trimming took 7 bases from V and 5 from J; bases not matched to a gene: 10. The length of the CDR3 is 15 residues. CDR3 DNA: TGTGCCAGCACAAGATCCGGGACAGGGGTTTATGGCTACACCTTC. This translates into CASTRSGTGVYGYTF.

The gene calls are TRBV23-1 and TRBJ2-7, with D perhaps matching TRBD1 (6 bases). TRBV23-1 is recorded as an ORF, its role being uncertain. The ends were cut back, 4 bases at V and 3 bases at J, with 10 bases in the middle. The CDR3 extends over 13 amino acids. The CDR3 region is CASSPDRYYEQYV. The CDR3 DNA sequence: TGCGCCAGCAGTCCAGACAGGTACTACGAGCAGTACGTC.